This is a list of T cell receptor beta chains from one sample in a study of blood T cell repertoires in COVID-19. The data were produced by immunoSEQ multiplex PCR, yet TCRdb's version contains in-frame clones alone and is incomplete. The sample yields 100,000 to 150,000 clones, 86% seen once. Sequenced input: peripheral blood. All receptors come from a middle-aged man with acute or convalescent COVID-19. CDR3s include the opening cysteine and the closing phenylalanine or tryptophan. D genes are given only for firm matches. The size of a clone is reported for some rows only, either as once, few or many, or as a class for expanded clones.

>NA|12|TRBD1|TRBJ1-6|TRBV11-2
CASSTGDSPLHF
TGTGCCAGCAGCACAGGGGATTCACCCCTCCACTTT
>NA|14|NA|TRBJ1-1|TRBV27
CASSSTVWNTEAFF
TGTGCCAGCAGTTCCACTGTTTGGAACACTGAAGCTTTCTTT
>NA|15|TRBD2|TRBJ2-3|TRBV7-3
CASSSLAASTDTQYF
TGTGCCAGCAGCTCACTAGCGGCCAGCACAGATACGCAGTATTTT
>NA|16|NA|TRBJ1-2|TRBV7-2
CASSRTPAAEFYGYTF
TGTGCCAGCAGCCGTACCCCCGCCGCGGAGTTCTATGGCTACACCTTC
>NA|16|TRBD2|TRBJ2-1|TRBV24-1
CATSPGTSGRINEQFF
TGTGCCACCAGCCCCGGGACTAGCGGGAGAATCAATGAGCAGTTCTTC
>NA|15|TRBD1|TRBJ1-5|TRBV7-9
CASSLGQGVDQPQHF
TGTGCCAGCAGCTTGGGACAGGGGGTCGATCAGCCCCAGCATTTT
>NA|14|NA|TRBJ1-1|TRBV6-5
CASGDSPRGTEAFF
TGTGCCAGCGGAGATTCCCCCCGGGGCACTGAAGCTTTCTTT
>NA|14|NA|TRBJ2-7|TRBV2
CASSVSGSDYEQYF
TGTGCCAGCAGTGTTAGCGGTTCGGACTACGAGCAGTACTTC
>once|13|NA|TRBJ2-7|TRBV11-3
CASSLGSSYEQYF
TGTGCCAGCAGCTTGGGCAGTTCCTACGAGCAGTACTTC
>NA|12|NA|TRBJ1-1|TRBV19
CASSFQGGEAFF
TGTGCCAGTAGTTTCCAAGGGGGTGAAGCTTTCTTT
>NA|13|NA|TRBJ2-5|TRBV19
CASSTTGRETQYF
TGTGCCAGTAGTACGACAGGTCGCGAGACCCAGTACTTC
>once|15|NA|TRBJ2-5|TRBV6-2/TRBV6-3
CASSYSAGRLETQYF
TGTGCCAGCAGTTACTCGGCGGGGAGGTTGGAGACCCAGTACTTC
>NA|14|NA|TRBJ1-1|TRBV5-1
CASSLDGSLTEAFF
TGCGCCAGCAGCTTGGACGGGAGCCTCACTGAAGCTTTCTTT
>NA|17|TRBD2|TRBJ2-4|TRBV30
CAWSLLAGDLAKNIQYF
TGTGCCTGGAGTCTCCTAGCGGGGGACTTGGCCAAAAACATTCAGTACTTC
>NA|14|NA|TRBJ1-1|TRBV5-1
CASSLVGVNTEAFF
TGCGCCAGCAGCTTGGTGGGCGTGAACACTGAAGCTTTCTTT
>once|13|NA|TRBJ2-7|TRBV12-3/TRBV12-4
CASSLTNSYEQYF
TGTGCCAGCAGTTTAACTAATTCCTACGAGCAGTACTTC
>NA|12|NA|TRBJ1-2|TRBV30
CAWKKPNYGYTF
TGTGCCTGGAAGAAGCCAAACTATGGCTACACCTTC
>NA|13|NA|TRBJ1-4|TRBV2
CASSGGTNEKLFF
TGTGCCAGCAGTGGCGGAACTAATGAAAAACTGTTTTTT
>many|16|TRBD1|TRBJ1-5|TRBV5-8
CASRSGTGGFRGPQHF
TGTGCCAGCAGGTCCGGGACAGGGGGATTTCGAGGGCCCCAGCATTTT
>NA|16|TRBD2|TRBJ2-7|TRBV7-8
CASSLLPGTSLYEQYF
TGTGCCAGCAGCCTCCTCCCCGGGACTAGCCTTTACGAGCAGTACTTC
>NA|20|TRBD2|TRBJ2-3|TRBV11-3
CASSLDQGLAGEWGTDTQYF
TGTGCCAGCAGCTTAGACCAAGGACTAGCGGGGGAATGGGGCACAGATACGCAGTATTTT
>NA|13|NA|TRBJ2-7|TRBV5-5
CASSIPGQSEQYF
TGTGCCAGCAGCATACCCGGTCAAAGCGAGCAGTACTTC
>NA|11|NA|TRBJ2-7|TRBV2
CASTSSDEQYF
TGTGCCAGCACTAGTTCGGACGAGCAGTACTTC
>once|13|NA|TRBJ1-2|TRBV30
CAWALQGVYGYTF
TGTGCCTGGGCGTTGCAGGGCGTCTATGGCTACACCTTC
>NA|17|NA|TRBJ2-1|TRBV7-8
CASSLGTGDPSYNEQFF
TGTGCCAGCAGCTTAGGAACGGGAGACCCCTCCTACAATGAGCAGTTCTTC
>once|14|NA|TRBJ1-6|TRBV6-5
CASSHLGADSPLHF
TGTGCCAGCAGTCACTTGGGGGCAGATTCACCCCTCCACTTT
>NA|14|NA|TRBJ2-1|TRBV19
CASSARGGNYEQFF
TGTGCCAGTAGTGCAAGGGGCGGTAATTATGAGCAGTTCTTC
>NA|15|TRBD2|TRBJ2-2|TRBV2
CASSEYSGRTGELFF
TGTGCCAGCAGTGAATATAGCGGGAGAACGGGGGAGCTGTTTTTT
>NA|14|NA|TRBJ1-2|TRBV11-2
CASSLEGRNYGYTF
TGTGCCAGCAGCTTAGAGGGCCGAAACTATGGCTACACCTTC
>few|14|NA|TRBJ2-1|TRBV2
CASSERYRVREQFF
TGTGCCAGCAGTGAACGTTACAGGGTAAGGGAGCAGTTCTTC
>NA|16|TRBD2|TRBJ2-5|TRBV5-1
CASSLMVAGGSGTQYF
TGCGCCAGCAGCTTGATGGTAGCGGGGGGGTCCGGGACCCAGTACTTC
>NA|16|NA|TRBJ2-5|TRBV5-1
CASSLSARTDQETQYF
TGCGCCAGCAGCTTGAGCGCCCGGACAGACCAAGAGACCCAGTACTTC
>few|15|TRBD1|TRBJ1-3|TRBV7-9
CASSRGTETGNTIYF
TGTGCCAGCAGCCGCGGGACAGAGACTGGAAACACCATATATTTT
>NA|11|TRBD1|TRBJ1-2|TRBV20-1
CSAGQGWGYTF
TGCAGTGCTGGACAGGGTTGGGGCTACACCTTC
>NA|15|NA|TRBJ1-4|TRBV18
CASSPRQATNEKLFF
TGTGCCAGCTCACCCCGGCAGGCAACTAATGAAAAACTGTTTTTT
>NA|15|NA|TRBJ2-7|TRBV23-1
CASSPYPPPLYEQYF
TGCGCCAGCAGTCCCTACCCCCCCCCGTTGTACGAGCAGTACTTC
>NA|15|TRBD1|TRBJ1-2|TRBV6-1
CASSDYGDRGYGYTF
TGTGCCAGCAGTGATTACGGGGACAGAGGCTATGGCTACACCTTC
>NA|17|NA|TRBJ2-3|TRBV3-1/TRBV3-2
CASSRISREIMTDTQYF
TGTGCCAGCAGCCGTATTTCACGGGAGATTATGACAGATACGCAGTATTTT
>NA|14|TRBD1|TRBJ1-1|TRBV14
CASSHDRGITEAFF
TGTGCCAGCAGCCACGACAGGGGAATTACTGAAGCTTTCTTT
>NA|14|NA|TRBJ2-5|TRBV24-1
CATSDTTGLETQYF
TGTGCCACCAGTGATACTACAGGGTTGGAGACCCAGTACTTC
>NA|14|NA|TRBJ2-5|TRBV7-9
CASSHIQIAETQYF
TGTGCCAGCAGCCACATACAGATTGCGGAGACCCAGTACTTC
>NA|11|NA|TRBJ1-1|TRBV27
CASSAGFEAFF
TGTGCCAGCAGTGCAGGGTTTGAAGCTTTCTTT
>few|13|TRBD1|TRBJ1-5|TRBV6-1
CASRGTGSQPQHF
TGTGCCAGCAGGGGGACAGGCAGTCAGCCCCAGCATTTT
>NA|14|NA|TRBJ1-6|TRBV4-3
CASSQEGRGSPLHF
TGCGCCAGCAGCCAAGAGGGGCGGGGCTCACCCCTCCACTTT
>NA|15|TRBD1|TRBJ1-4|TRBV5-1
CASSPGTGTRGKLFF
TGCGCCAGCAGCCCGGGGACAGGGACAAGGGGAAAACTGTTTTTT
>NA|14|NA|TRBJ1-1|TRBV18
CASSPLQTNTEAFF
TGTGCCAGCTCACCATTACAGACGAACACTGAAGCTTTCTTT
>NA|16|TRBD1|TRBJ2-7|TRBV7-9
CASSSPGTGVSYEQYF
TGTGCCAGCAGCTCCCCCGGGACAGGGGTTTCCTACGAGCAGTACTTC
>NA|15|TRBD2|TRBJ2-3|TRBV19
CASTLSSGTTDTQYF
TGTGCCAGTACCCTGTCTAGCGGGACCACAGATACGCAGTATTTT
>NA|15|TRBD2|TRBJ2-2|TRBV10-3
CAITGGRGDTGELFF
TGTGCCATCACCGGAGGGAGGGGTGATACCGGGGAGCTGTTTTTT
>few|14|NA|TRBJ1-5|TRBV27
CASRTLGSNQPQHF
TGTGCCAGCAGGACCCTCGGGAGCAATCAGCCCCAGCATTTT
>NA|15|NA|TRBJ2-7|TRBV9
CASSVVPTSAYEQYF
TGTGCCAGCAGCGTAGTACCGACTAGTGCCTACGAGCAGTACTTC
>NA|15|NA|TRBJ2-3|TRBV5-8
CASSKLVQDTDTQYF
TGTGCCAGCAGCAAGCTGGTACAGGACACAGATACGCAGTATTTT
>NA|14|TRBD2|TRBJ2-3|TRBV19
CASSFSGGTDTQYF
TGTGCCAGTAGTTTTAGCGGGGGCACAGATACGCAGTATTTT
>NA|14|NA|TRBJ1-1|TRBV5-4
CASSPLQVNTEAFF
TGTGCCAGCAGCCCACTACAGGTGAACACTGAAGCTTTCTTT